This TCR beta chain was observed in a study of shared clonotypes between healthy human individuals. Sequenced by immunoSEQ multiplex PCR; TCRdb stores in-frame clones only, minus some. The sample consists of roughly 2.2 million clones, 80% to 95% of them appearing once. V lost 2 bases and J 2 bases, leaving 16 bases between the germline ends. Germline V gene data show CDR1 as MDHEN and CDR2 as SYDVKM. This CDR3 contains 16 residues. The V and J genes are TRBV28 and TRBJ2-7, with TRBD2 as a possible D gene (5 bases). Sequenced material: naive CD4+ T cells from PBMCs. Subset of the sample: CD45RA+ positively selected. This TCR came from a man aged 18 to 29 in good health. Some clones in this sample may be carry-over from other donors' samples. CDR3 DNA: TGTGCCAGCAGTTTAAGTGGAGGCGGCAGAACCTACGAGCAGTACTTC. Translating it yields CASSLSGGGRTYEQYF.